This TCR beta chain stems from a study of spatial heterogeneity in lung cancer. Whole-study results and caveats: Tumor mutation counts were tracked by expanded intratumoral alpha and beta TCR counts.

This clonotype is labeled medium-sized. Antigen specificity is unknown. MiXCR was run by TCRdb on the 5' RACE reads, yielding one entry per CDR3 protein. The sample yields roughly 18,000 distinct CDR3 sequences, more than 6.5% seen once. Time point reported: sample taken at primary tumor resection. Patients with untreated early-stage non-small cell lung cancer, numbering 72, were the donors. No cells were sorted before sequencing. The whole RNA sequenced was extracted from tumor, nontumor lung or frozen PBMC. The clonotype originates from a female donor with early-stage non-small cell lung cancer. The sequencing used lung tumor tissue, collected at surgery.

The CDR3 DNA sequence: TGTGCCAGCAGCACTCTAGGGGTGGATACGCAGTATTTT. Amino acid sequence: CASSTLGVDTQYF. The chain is built from TRBV12-3 or TRBV12-4 and TRBJ2-3; TRBD1 might be the D (5 bases). The CDR3 is made up of 13 amino acids. V was trimmed by 6 bases and J by 6 bases, leaving 13 bases between them.